The 8 T cell receptor beta chains below were found in one sample sequenced in a study of T-cell reconstitution after alpha-beta-depleted transplantation in children. During its preparation, the TCRbeta library received unique molecular identifiers. Via MiXCR, TCRdb re-called the PCR reads, giving one row per CDR3 protein. The sample includes hundreds of thousands of distinct CDR3 sequences, roughly 17% of them seen just once. The sample consisted of PBMCs from the stem cell graft donor, taken from the stem cell graft. Every receptor here comes from a human donor who donated a stem cell graft to a child with acute myeloid leukemia.

This clonotype has at least ten counts. The V call is TRBV28, the J call TRBJ2-1; the D gene is possibly TRBD1 (6 bases). Germline V CDR1 and CDR2: MDHEN, SYDVKM. This CDR3 has 16 amino acids. The V gene lost 5 bases and the J gene lost 0 bases, with 14 bases spanning the gap. This CDR3 reads CASSPGTGSSYNEQFF. The CDR3 DNA follows: TGTGCCAGCAGTCCAGGTACAGGGAGCTCCTACAATGAGCAGTTCTTC.

This clonotype was seen at least ten times. The chain uses TRBV27 and TRBJ2-7; a weak D match, TRBD2 (5 bases). V gave up 11 bases and J gave up 4 bases, with 12 bases separating them. The CDR3 runs to 11 residues. Germline CDR1 and CDR2: MNHEY and SMNVEV (reference sequence). CDR3 residues: CAAGLGYEQYV. In DNA, the CDR3 is TGTGCCGCGGGTTTAGGTTACGAGCAGTACGTC.

This clonotype was observed at least ten times. The chain is built from TRBV12-3 or TRBV12-4 and TRBJ1-1; D is perhaps TRBD1 (6 bases). This CDR3 region has 14 residues. V lost 5 bases and J lost 4, with 14 bases in between. In DNA, the CDR3 is TGTGCCAGCAGTAAAAGGACAGTTTTCACTGAAGCTTTCTTT. Protein sequence: CASSKRTVFTEAFF.

This clonotype was counted ten times or more. The chain is built from TRBV7-2 and TRBJ2-5; TRBD2 matches at 9 bases. The V and J ends lost 2 bases and 4 bases, in that order; junction bases with no gene match: 5. Germline values: CDR1 SGHTA, CDR2 FQGNSA. The CDR3 contains 15 residues. In DNA, the CDR3 is TGTGCCAGCAGCTTATTGCGGGGGGGCCGAGAGACCCAGTACTTC. Its translation is CASSLLRGGRETQYF.

This clonotype appeared many times. CDR3 region: CASSGPGQFF. Here the CDR3 DNA reads TGTGCCAGCAGTGGTCCGGGGCAGTTCTTC. The V gene is TRBV25-1, the J gene TRBJ2-1; the D is unclear. V gave up 4 bases and J gave up 12 bases, with 7 bases separating them. The CDR3 is 10 amino acids. Germline loops: CDR1 MGHDK, CDR2 SYGVNS.

This clonotype was seen only a few times. The rearrangement links TRBV7-9 to TRBJ2-1, with D unclear. The CDR3 consists of 12 residues. Germline CDR1 and CDR2: SEHNR and FQNEAQ (reference sequence). Trimming shortened V by 2 bases and J by 10 bases, and 9 bases separated the two germline ends. The CDR3 DNA sequence: TGTGCCAGCAGCTTAAGGCGTGAAGAGCAGTTCTTC. Residues: CASSLRREEQFF.

This clonotype has at least ten counts. V and J are TRBV12-3 or TRBV12-4 and TRBJ2-7, with 8 bases aligning to TRBD1. CDR3 length equals 13 residues. V gave up 6 bases and J gave up 2 bases; unmatched junction bases: 3. The DNA of the CDR3 is TGTGCCAGCAGGAACAGGGGGGCCTACGAGCAGTACTTC. Its protein is CASRNRGAYEQYF.

This clonotype was seen a handful of times. The chain uses TRBV30 and TRBJ1-4, with 8 bases that match TRBD1. CDR1 GTSNPN and CDR2 SVGIG come from the germline V gene (reference sequence). This CDR3 region has 16 residues. V was clipped by 0 bases and J by 8 bases; unmatched bases: 11. The CDR3: CAWSVRGTGAHEKLFF. The CDR3 region has the DNA TGTGCCTGGAGTGTACGGGGGACAGGCGCGCACGAAAAACTGTTTTTT.